Reported below is one TCR beta chain. The data stem from a study of control samples from healthy donors and cancer patients. The germline V and J ends were trimmed by 3 bases and 4 bases, with 9 bases remaining between them. Germline lookup yields CDR1 LNHDA and CDR2 SQIVND (reference sequence). The length of the CDR3 is 13 residues. The protocol was immunoSEQ multiplex PCR, while the TCRdb copy is restricted to in-frame clones and leaves out a portion. The data contain approximately 89,000 clones, around 85% of them singletons. The receptor was derived from a woman aged 40 to 55 in good health. Sequencing used blood. The rearrangement uses TRBV19 and TRBJ1-1, with a possible D match to TRBD1 (5 bases). The CDR3 nucleotides read TGTGCCAGTAGTATCGGCCAGGGCACTGAAGCTTTCTTT. It translates to CASSIGQGTEAFF.